A selection of T cell receptor beta chains follows, all from one sample in a study of cytomegalovirus exposure and HLA in healthy donors. Generated by immunoSEQ multiplex PCR, the TCRdb table keeps only in-frame clones and is missing some. The profile shows about 150,000 clones, 70% to 90% of them singletons. Sequenced: PBMCs. The origin of the receptors is a man aged 18-30 years in good health and CMV-seronegative. Both conserved end residues are part of each CDR3. The D gene is left open where the match is weak. The size of a clone is reported for some rows only, either as once, few or many, or as a class for expanded clones.

length	J	V	size	D	DNA	CDR3
15	TRBJ1-2	TRBV19	-	TRBD1	TGTGCCAGTAGTACCAAGACAGGGAGGAACTATGGCTACACCTTC	CASSTKTGRNYGYTF
20	TRBJ2-1	TRBV28	-	TRBD1	TGTGCCAGCAGTTTAGTGGGACAGGGGCCGTCTTTTCCTGGATACAATGAGCAGTTCTTC	CASSLVGQGPSFPGYNEQFF
14	TRBJ2-3	TRBV11-2	few	-	TGTGCCAGCAGCTTTGGGACTAGCACAGATACGCAGTATTTT	CASSFGTSTDTQYF
16	TRBJ2-6	TRBV11-2	-	-	TGTGCCAGCAGCTTATCCTACGGGACTGGGGCCAACGTCCTGACTTTC	CASSLSYGTGANVLTF
15	TRBJ1-1	TRBV14	-	-	TGTGCCAGCAGCCAAGTGGGGACTGGGGCCGGGGAAGCTTTCTTT	CASSQVGTGAGEAFF
13	TRBJ2-7	TRBV5-8	-	-	TGTGCCAGCAGTTCGGGTTTGACCTACGAGCAGTACTTC	CASSSGLTYEQYF
12	TRBJ2-3	TRBV7-9	-	-	TGTGCCATACAGGAAGGCACAGATACGCAGTATTTT	CAIQEGTDTQYF
15	TRBJ1-5	TRBV28	once	-	TGTGCCAGCAGTTCCGGACAGCTTAGCAATCAGCCCCAGCATTTT	CASSSGQLSNQPQHF
14	TRBJ2-7	TRBV14	-	-	TGTGCCAGCAGCCAAACCGGGGGGCTCTACGAGCAGTACTTC	CASSQTGGLYEQYF
14	TRBJ1-1	TRBV28	-	-	TGTGCCAGCAGTCCAGGAGGGATGAACACTGAAGCTTTCTTT	CASSPGGMNTEAFF
15	TRBJ1-2	TRBV10-3	-	TRBD1	TGTGCCATCAGTGAGTCCAACAGGGGTTACTATGGCTACACCTTC	CAISESNRGYYGYTF
15	TRBJ2-7	TRBV6-6	-	TRBD1	TGTGCCAGCAGACGAGGGACAGAAGGACGCCACGAGCAGTACTTC	CASRRGTEGRHEQYF
19	TRBJ2-5	TRBV5-4	-	TRBD1	TGTGCCAGCAGCCCTAAACTGGGCAGGGGGCAAGGAGGGAAAGAGACCCAGTACTTC	CASSPKLGRGQGGKETQYF
16	TRBJ2-3	TRBV7-2	-	TRBD1	TGTGCCAGCAGCTTAATGTTAGGGACAGGGAGAGATACGCAGTATTTT	CASSLMLGTGRDTQYF
16	TRBJ1-5	TRBV4-1	-	TRBD1	TGCGCCAGCAGCCCGACAGGGGCGATTGACAATCAGCCCCAGCATTTT	CASSPTGAIDNQPQHF
15	TRBJ2-1	TRBV6-5	-	-	TGTGCCAGCACCCCGGACGGGAGCTCCTACAATGAGCAGTTCTTC	CASTPDGSSYNEQFF
14	TRBJ2-3	TRBV27	-	TRBD1	TGTGCCAGCATGAACAGGGGCCTTGCAGATACGCAGTATTTT	CASMNRGLADTQYF
14	TRBJ2-7	TRBV19	-	TRBD1	TGTGCCAGTAGTACTACCGGGACAGTCTACGAGCAGTACTTC	CASSTTGTVYEQYF
15	TRBJ2-1	TRBV5-1	-	-	TGCGCCAGCAGCCTGCCGGCTAGCAGTTACAATGAGCAGTTCTTC	CASSLPASSYNEQFF
13	TRBJ2-4	TRBV2	-	-	TGTGCCAAAAAACCTTACGGGGAAAACATTCAGTACTTC	CAKKPYGENIQYF
15	TRBJ2-1	TRBV6-1	-	TRBD2	TGTGCCAGCAGTGGACTAGCGGTGACCTACAATGAGCAGTTCTTC	CASSGLAVTYNEQFF
14	TRBJ1-1	TRBV6-1	-	-	TGTGCCAGCAGTGAAGCGCGAGGTATTACTGAAGCTTTCTTT	CASSEARGITEAFF
12	TRBJ1-5	TRBV27	-	-	TGTGCCAGCCGGGGTGGCAATCAGCCCCAGCATTTT	CASRGGNQPQHF
15	TRBJ2-3	TRBV27	-	TRBD2	TGTGCCAGCAGGACTAGCGGGAGGCTAACAGATACGCAGTATTTT	CASRTSGRLTDTQYF
15	TRBJ2-7	TRBV5-1	-	-	TGCGCCAGCAGCCCCGGCGGTGGAGACAGCTACGAGCAGTACTTC	CASSPGGGDSYEQYF
14	TRBJ2-5	TRBV27	-	-	TGTGCCAGCAGCTGGGCCCACCCTCAAGAGACCCAGTACTTC	CASSWAHPQETQYF
16	TRBJ2-3	TRBV4-3	-	TRBD1	TGCGCCAGCAGCCAAGGAACAGGGGGCGGAACAGATACGCAGTATTTT	CASSQGTGGGTDTQYF